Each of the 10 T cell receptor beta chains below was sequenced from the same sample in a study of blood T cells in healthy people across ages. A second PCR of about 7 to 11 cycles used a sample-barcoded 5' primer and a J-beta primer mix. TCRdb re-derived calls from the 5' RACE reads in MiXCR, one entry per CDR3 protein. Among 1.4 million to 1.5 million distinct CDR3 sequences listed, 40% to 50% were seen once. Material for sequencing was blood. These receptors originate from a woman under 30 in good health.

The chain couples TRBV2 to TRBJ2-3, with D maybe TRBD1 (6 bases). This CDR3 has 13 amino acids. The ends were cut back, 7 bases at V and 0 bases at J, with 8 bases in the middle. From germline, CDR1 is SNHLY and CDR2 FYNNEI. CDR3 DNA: TGTGCCAGCAACAGGGAGAGCACAGATACGCAGTATTTT. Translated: CASNRESTDTQYF.

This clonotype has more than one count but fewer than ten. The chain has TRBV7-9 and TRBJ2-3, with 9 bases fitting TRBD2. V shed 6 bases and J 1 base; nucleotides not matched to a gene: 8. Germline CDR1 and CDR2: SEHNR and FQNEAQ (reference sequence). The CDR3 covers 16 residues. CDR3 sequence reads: CASSPPERGGTDTQYF. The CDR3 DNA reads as TGTGCCAGCAGTCCGCCGGAGCGGGGGGGCACAGATACGCAGTATTTT.

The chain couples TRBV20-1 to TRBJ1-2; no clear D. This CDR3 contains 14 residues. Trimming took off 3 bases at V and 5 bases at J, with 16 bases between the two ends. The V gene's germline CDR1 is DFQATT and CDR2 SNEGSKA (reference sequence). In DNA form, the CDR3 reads TGCAGTGCTAGGGCAATCAGTGCCGAGTATGGCTACACCTTC. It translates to CSARAISAEYGYTF.

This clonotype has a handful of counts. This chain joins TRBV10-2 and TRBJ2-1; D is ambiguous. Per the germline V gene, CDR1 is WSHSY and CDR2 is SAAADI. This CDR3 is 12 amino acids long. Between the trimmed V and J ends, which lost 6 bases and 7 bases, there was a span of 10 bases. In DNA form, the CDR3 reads TGCGCCAGCAGGGTTCAATCTAATGAGCAGTTCTTC. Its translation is CASRVQSNEQFF.

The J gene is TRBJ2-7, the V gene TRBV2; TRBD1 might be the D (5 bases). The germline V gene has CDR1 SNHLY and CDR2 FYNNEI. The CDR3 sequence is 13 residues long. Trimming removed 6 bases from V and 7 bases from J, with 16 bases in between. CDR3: CASRITGDREQYF. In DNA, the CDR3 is TGTGCCAGCAGGATTACAGGCGATCGGGAGCAGTACTTC.

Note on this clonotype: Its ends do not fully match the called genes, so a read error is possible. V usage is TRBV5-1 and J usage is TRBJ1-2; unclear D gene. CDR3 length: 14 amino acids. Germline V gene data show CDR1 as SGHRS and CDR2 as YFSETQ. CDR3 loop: CASSPGGGNYGCTF. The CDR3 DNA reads TGCGCCAGCAGCCCAGGTGGTGGGAACTATGGCTGCACCTTC.

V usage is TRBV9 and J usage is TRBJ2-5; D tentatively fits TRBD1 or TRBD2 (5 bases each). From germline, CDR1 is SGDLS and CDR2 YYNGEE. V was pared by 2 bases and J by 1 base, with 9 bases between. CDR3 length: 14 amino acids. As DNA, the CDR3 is TGTGCCAGCAGCGTTTCCGGGACCCAAGAGACCCAGTACTTC. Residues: CASSVSGTQETQYF.

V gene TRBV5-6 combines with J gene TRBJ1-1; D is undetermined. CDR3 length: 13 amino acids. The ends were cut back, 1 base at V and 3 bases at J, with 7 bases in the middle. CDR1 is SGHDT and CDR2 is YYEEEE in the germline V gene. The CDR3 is CASSLLADTEAFF. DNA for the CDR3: TGTGCCAGCAGCTTGCTTGCAGACACTGAAGCTTTCTTT.

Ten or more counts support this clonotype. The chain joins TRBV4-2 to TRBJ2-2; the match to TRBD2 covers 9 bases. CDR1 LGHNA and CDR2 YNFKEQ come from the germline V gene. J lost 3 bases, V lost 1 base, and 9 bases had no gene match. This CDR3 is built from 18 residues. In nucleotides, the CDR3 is TGTGCCAGCAGCCAAGGGATTAGCGGGAGTGGGTACACCGGGGAGCTGTTTTTT. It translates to CASSQGISGSGYTGELFF.

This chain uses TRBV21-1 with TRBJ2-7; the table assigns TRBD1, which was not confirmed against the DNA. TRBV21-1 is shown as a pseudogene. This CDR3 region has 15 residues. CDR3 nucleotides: TGTGCCAGCAGCAAAAGGGTCACCGGGAACGACGAGCAGTACTTC. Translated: CASSKRVTGNDEQYF.